The 3 T cell receptor beta chains in this list originate from one sample, sequenced in a study of blood T cell repertoires in COVID-19. Measured with immunoSEQ multiplex PCR; TCRdb has only the in-frame clones, and not every one. This sample carries approximately 300,000 clones, around 90% of them seen once, and the ten largest clones take 1%. The sample taken for sequencing was peripheral blood. All receptors derive from a man in his forties or fifties with active or convalescent COVID-19.

This chain joins TRBV24-1 and TRBJ1-5; D is unclear. This CDR3 has 14 amino acids. V was trimmed by 10 bases and J by 3 bases, leaving 15 bases between them. Per germline, CDR1 KGHDR and CDR2 SFDVKD. CDR3 amino acids: CATSSDRVNQPQHF. In DNA, the CDR3 is TGTGCCACGTCCTCGGATCGGGTCAATCAGCCCCAGCATTTT.

The chain links TRBV2 to TRBJ2-3; TRBD2 matches at 12 bases. The CDR3 length is 14 residues. Trimming took 10 bases from V and 4 from J; bases not matched to a gene: 6. Germline V lookup: CDR1 SNHLY, CDR2 FYNNEI. The CDR3 bases are TGTGCCACCGGACTAGCGGGAATCGCAGATACGCAGTATTTT. Its translation: CATGLAGIADTQYF. The full variable domain, its missing parts supplied by reference TRBV2 and TRBJ2-3, is EPEVTQTPSHQVTQMGQEVILRCVPISNHLYFYWYRQILGQKVEFLVSFYNNEISEKSEIFDDQFSVERPDGSNFTLKIRSTKLEDSAMYFCATGLAGIADTQYFGPGTRLTVL.

The gene calls are TRBV19 and TRBJ1-1; 8 nucleotides line up with TRBD1. The CDR3 totals 21 residues. The trim removed 7 bases at V and 1 base at J, leaving 26 bases unmatched. Germline lookup yields CDR1 LNHDA and CDR2 SQIVND (reference sequence). For the CDR3, the DNA is TGTGCCAGTACCATACTTCCGGGACAGGATTCTGTAAGCCCCCAGAACACTGAAGCTTTCTTT. It is translated as CASTILPGQDSVSPQNTEAFF.